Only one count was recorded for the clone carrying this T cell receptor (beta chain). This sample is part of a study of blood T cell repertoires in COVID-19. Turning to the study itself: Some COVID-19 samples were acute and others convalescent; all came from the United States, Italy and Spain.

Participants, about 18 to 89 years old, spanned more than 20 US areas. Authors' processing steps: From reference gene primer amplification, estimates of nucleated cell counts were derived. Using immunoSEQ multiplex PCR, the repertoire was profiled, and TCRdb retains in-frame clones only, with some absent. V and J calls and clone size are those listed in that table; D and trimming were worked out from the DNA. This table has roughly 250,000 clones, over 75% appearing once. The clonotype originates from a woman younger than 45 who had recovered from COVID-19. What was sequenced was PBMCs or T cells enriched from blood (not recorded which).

The CDR3 DNA reads as TGTGCCAGCAGCCCGACAGGGACTGAACAGCCCCAGCATTTT. Translating gives CASSPTGTEQPQHF. The chain joins TRBV27 to TRBJ1-5; 7 bases line up with TRBD1. V was clipped by 6 bases and J by 7 bases; unmatched bases: 9. The germline CDR1 and CDR2 sequences are MNHEY and SMNVEV (reference sequence). The CDR3 length is 14 residues.